A single sample gave rise to the 10 T cell receptor beta chains below, sequenced in a study of blood T cell repertoires in COVID-19. The method was immunoSEQ multiplex PCR; TCRdb's version includes in-frame clones alone and lacks a portion of them. The table shows fewer than 200,000 clones, with around four fifths occurring only once. What was sequenced was peripheral blood. The source is a woman of 80 years or more with acute or convalescent COVID-19.

The chain uses TRBV2 and TRBJ1-1; 9 nucleotides match TRBD1. V gave up 0 bases and J gave up 8 bases; unmatched junction bases: 4. CDR3 length equals 14 residues. Germline V gene sequence: CDR1 SNHLY, CDR2 FYNNEI. The CDR3 nucleotides are TGTGCCAGCAGTGAAGCGGGACAGGGCGCCGAAGCTTTCTTT. It codes for CASSEAGQGAEAFF.

The CDR3 reads CASRSGQSITYNEQFF. The CDR3 DNA follows: TGTGCCAGCAGATCGGGACAGTCAATTACCTACAATGAGCAGTTCTTC. The chain links TRBV2 to TRBJ2-1; 7 positions match TRBD1. This CDR3 is 16 amino acids long. Germline V gene sequence: CDR1 SNHLY, CDR2 FYNNEI. V lost 6 bases, J lost 2 bases, and 10 bases stayed unmatched.

This chain uses TRBV19 with TRBJ1-3; maybe TRBD1 (5 bases). V dropped 5 bases and J dropped 0 bases, with 14 bases sitting between them. CDR3 length equals 16 residues. CDR1 is LNHDA, CDR2 SQIVND, per germline (reference sequence). CDR3 DNA sequence: TGTGCCAGTAGTGCTAACCGCGACAGCTCTGGAAACACCATATATTTT. Translating gives CASSANRDSSGNTIYF.

This clone was recorded once. This chain links TRBV5-5 with TRBJ2-1; 10 bases agree with TRBD2. This CDR3 region has 16 residues. J was trimmed by 1 base and V by 0 bases; bases with no gene match: 1. Germline-derived CDR1 and CDR2 are SGHKS and YYEKEE (reference sequence). The CDR3 loop is CASSLASGSSYNEQFF. CDR3 coding DNA: TGTGCCAGCAGCTTGGCTAGCGGGAGTTCCTACAATGAGCAGTTCTTC.

The chain uses TRBV6-1 and TRBJ1-3; D unclear. This CDR3 has 16 amino acids. Looked up from germline, CDR1 is MNHNS and CDR2 is SASEGT. Trimming removed 3 bases from V and 1 base from J, with 13 bases in between. CDR3 in amino acids: CASSDPGTGSGNTIYF. DNA of the CDR3: TGTGCCAGCAGTGATCCCGGTACGGGGTCTGGAAACACCATATATTTT.

V and J are TRBV20-1 and TRBJ1-1; D not certain. The V end lost 3 bases, the J end lost 9 bases, and 11 bases lay between the germline ends. CDR3 size: 11 residues. Germline CDR1 DFQATT, CDR2 SNEGSKA (reference sequence). For the CDR3, the DNA is TGCAGTGCTAGGACTGAACGACAAGCTTTCTTT. This translates into CSARTERQAFF.

CDR3 region: CASSITGGQETQYF. The CDR3 DNA sequence: TGTGCCAGTAGTATAACAGGGGGGCAAGAGACCCAGTACTTC. V and J are TRBV19 and TRBJ2-5; TRBD1 aligns across 8 bases. CDR1 LNHDA and CDR2 SQIVND come from the germline V gene (reference sequence). The J segment lost 2 bases and the V segment lost 2 bases, leaving 1 base of the junction unmatched. The CDR3 totals 14 residues.

The sample holds one count of this clone. The rearrangement links TRBV30 to TRBJ2-3, with D maybe TRBD2 (6 bases). Trimming took off 6 bases at V and 4 bases at J, with 17 bases between the two ends. The CDR3 has 14 amino acids. Germline CDR1 and CDR2: GTSNPN and SVGIG (reference sequence). CDR3 region: CACRDFEPADTQYF. CDR3 sequence (DNA): TGTGCCTGTCGGGACTTCGAACCGGCAGATACGCAGTATTTT.

The table lists this clone with a few counts. This sequence joins TRBV30 and TRBJ1-2, with D uncertain. This CDR3 is 13 amino acids long. Germline CDR1 GTSNPN, CDR2 SVGIG (reference sequence). Trimming removed 3 bases at V and 4 bases at J, with 12 bases between. The CDR3 reads CAWRESGSYGYTF. CDR3 DNA sequence: TGTGCCTGGAGGGAATCCGGGAGCTATGGCTACACCTTC.

V is TRBV6-2 or TRBV6-3 and J is TRBJ2-4, with 10 bases that match TRBD1. The CDR3 spans 15 residues. J lost 7 bases, V lost 2 bases, and 5 bases had no gene match. Germline V CDR1 and CDR2: MNHEY, SVGEGT. The CDR3 sequence: CASSYRDRGWNIQYF. CDR3 in DNA: TGTGCCAGCAGTTACCGGGACAGGGGTTGGAACATTCAGTACTTC.